The following is a T cell receptor (beta chain) sequence with its context. The antigen is undetermined. This specimen belongs to a study of T-cell reconstitution after alpha-beta-depleted transplantation in children. Study-wide findings and caveats: Reportedly, alpha-beta T cells present about two months post-transplant originated from several hundred expanded clones of graft origin.

It was with unique molecular identifiers that the TCRbeta library was prepared. TCRdb re-called the PCR reads with MiXCR, one entry per CDR3 protein. The data hold approximately 980,000 distinct CDR3 sequences, with about 31% observed a single time. The sequence was collected from a boy in the first two years of life who had a stem cell transplant for SCID, so the T cells may come from the graft donor. Sequencing was performed on PBMCs, mostly from graft donor cells, taken 360 days after TCRalphabeta/CD19-depleted stem cell transplant.

CDR3 in amino acids: CASSQDVTGGYSYEQYF. The CDR3, as DNA: TGCGCCAGCAGCCAAGACGTTACAGGGGGCTACTCCTACGAGCAGTACTTC. The chain couples TRBV4-3 to TRBJ2-7; 9 bases are shared with TRBD1. This CDR3 region has 17 residues. J gave up 0 bases and V 0 bases, and 6 bases lay outside the gene matches. The V gene's germline CDR1 is LGHNA and CDR2 YSLEER.